The 24 T cell receptor beta chains listed next were all sequenced from one sample in a study of beta chain features in type 1 diabetes. As every portion of the isolated RNA was reverse transcribed, the sequencing read expressed TCRB transcripts. Sequenced by immunoSEQ multiplex PCR; TCRdb stores in-frame clones only, minus some. The sample has fewer than 650,000 clones, 15% seen once. Material: naive CD4+ T cells from blood. These TCRs come from a man aged 18-30 years in good health.

This clone was detected a few times. V gene TRBV7-2 combines with J gene TRBJ2-3; no clear D. Germline V gives CDR1 SGHTA, CDR2 FQGNSA. The CDR3 contains 17 residues. V dropped 5 bases and J dropped 0 bases, with 18 bases sitting between them. The CDR3 spells CASSPLAAITSTDTQYF. The CDR3, as DNA: TGTGCCAGCAGCCCCCTGGCGGCCATTACTAGCACAGATACGCAGTATTTT.

This chain uses TRBV4-3 with TRBJ1-1; no clear D. CDR3 length: 15 amino acids. Germline CDR1 and CDR2: LGHNA and YSLEER. The germline V and J ends were trimmed by 0 bases and 5 bases, with 13 bases remaining between them. The CDR3 reads CASSQDQRGGTEAFF. The CDR3 coding sequence is TGCGCCAGCAGCCAAGATCAACGAGGCGGGACTGAAGCTTTCTTT.

This clone was recorded a few times. The rearrangement uses TRBV5-1 and TRBJ2-7, with TRBD1 matching over 7 bases. The CDR3 sequence is 13 residues long. Germline assignment: CDR1 SGHRS and CDR2 YFSETQ. V lost 4 bases and J lost 6; bases outside the gene matches: 7. In DNA, the CDR3 is TGCGCCAGCAGCCATGGGACAGCCGGCGAGCAGTACTTC. It translates to CASSHGTAGEQYF.

This clone has just a few counts. The chain joins TRBV19 to TRBJ1-2, with 10 bases matching TRBD1. CDR1 and CDR2 (germline): LNHDA, SQIVND (reference sequence). CDR3 size: 14 residues. V lost 7 bases, J lost 5 bases, and 7 bases stayed unmatched. CDR3 amino acids: CASTPGQGIYGYTF. The CDR3 DNA follows: TGTGCCAGTACTCCGGGACAGGGGATTTATGGCTACACCTTC. Filled out from reference TRBV19 and TRBJ1-2, the complete variable domain reads DGGITQSPKYLFRKEGQNVTLSCEQNLNHDAMYWYRQDPGQGLRLIYYSQIVNDFQKGDIAEGYSVSREKKESFPLTVTSAQKNPTAFYLCASTPGQGIYGYTFGSGTRLTVV.

The J gene is TRBJ1-2, the V gene TRBV5-1, with D uncertain. Deletions cut 7 bases from V and 6 bases from J, with 19 bases between. The CDR3 is 14 amino acids. CDR1 SGHRS and CDR2 YFSETQ come from the germline V gene. The CDR3 loop is CASGFDGLQHGYTF. The CDR3 bases are TGCGCCAGCGGGTTTGACGGACTCCAACATGGCTACACCTTC.

The DNA of the CDR3 is TGTGCCATCAGTGAGAGGTCATTCCCCTATGGCTACACCTTC. It is translated as CAISERSFPYGYTF. The chain joins TRBV10-3 to TRBJ1-2; no clear D. Germline V CDR1 and CDR2: ENHRY, SYGVKD. V shed 2 bases and J shed 4 bases, with 11 bases lying between them. The CDR3 runs 14 residues.

The V gene is TRBV4-1, the J gene TRBJ2-3, with TRBD1 as a possible D gene (5 bases). Germline CDR1 reads MGHRA; CDR2 reads YSYEKL. There are 13 residues in the CDR3. Trimming shortened V by 1 base and J by 8 bases, and 10 bases separated the two germline ends. DNA for the CDR3: TGCGCCAGCAGCCAAGTGACAGTCACTACGCAGTATTTT. Translated: CASSQVTVTTQYF.

This CDR3 is CSARDRGSQFF. In nucleotides, the CDR3 is TGCAGTGCTAGAGACAGGGGGTCACAGTTCTTC. The chain carries TRBV20-1 and TRBJ2-1, with TRBD1 identical over 7 bases. CDR1 is DFQATT and CDR2 is SNEGSKA in the germline V gene (reference sequence). This CDR3 comprises 11 residues. The J segment lost 13 bases and the V segment lost 0 bases, leaving 3 bases of the junction unmatched.

This rearrangement joins TRBV9 to TRBJ2-5, with D possibly being TRBD2 (6 bases). V was cut by 6 bases and J by 2 bases, with 11 bases left in between. CDR3 length: 13 residues. The germline gives CDR1 SGDLS, CDR2 YYNGEE. The CDR3 is CASTGTLQETQYF. The CDR3 DNA reads as TGTGCCAGCACCGGGACTTTACAAGAGACCCAGTACTTC.

This clone has only a few counts. The chain has TRBV18 and TRBJ1-1; 10 nucleotides match TRBD1. The CDR3 consists of 14 residues. The junction had 3 bases not matched to a gene; V was cut back by 2 bases and J by 6 bases. CDR1 is KGHSH and CDR2 is LQKENI in the germline V gene. CDR3 DNA: TGTGCCAGCTCACCAGGGACAGGGGACCCTGAAGCTTTCTTT. It specifies CASSPGTGDPEAFF. The variable domain in full, with the rest retrieved from reference TRBV18 and TRBJ1-1, is NAGVMQNPRHLVRRRGQEARLRCSPMKGHSHVYWYRQLPEEGLKFMVYLQKENIIDESGMPKERFSAEFPKEGPSILRIQQVVRGDSAAYFCASSPGTGDPEAFFGQGTRLTVV.

This CDR3 is CASSLGTGITYEQYF. Here the CDR3 DNA reads TGTGCCAGCAGCTTAGGGACAGGGATCACCTACGAGCAGTACTTC. This sequence joins TRBV7-2 and TRBJ2-7, with 8 bases lining up with TRBD1. V lost 1 base and J lost 2; bases outside the gene matches: 4. This CDR3 contains 15 residues. The germline V gene encodes CDR1 SGHTA and CDR2 FQGNSA.

The J gene is TRBJ2-3, the V gene TRBV7-3; 10 bases map to TRBD2. Looked up from germline, CDR1 is SGHTA and CDR2 is FQGTGA. CDR3 length equals 15 residues. With 3 bases clipped from V and 5 bases from J, the junction kept 5 bases outside the gene matches. CDR3 sequence (DNA): TGTGCCAGCAGCTTCCTAGCGGGAGCCGAAGATACGCAGTATTTT. This gives the protein CASSFLAGAEDTQYF.

This clone occurred a few times. The V call is TRBV9, the J call TRBJ2-6; D might be TRBD2 (6 bases). CDR3 length: 15 residues. Trimming left V 4 bases short and J 4 bases short, with 12 bases between. Germline CDR1 reads SGDLS; CDR2 reads YYNGEE. In DNA, the CDR3 is TGTGCCAGCAGCCCGCGGGACGTCGGGGCCAACGTCCTGACTTTC. Translating gives CASSPRDVGANVLTF.

This clone was observed a few times. V gene TRBV7-8 combines with J gene TRBJ1-1; D ambiguous. The V gene's germline CDR1 is SGHVS and CDR2 FQNEAQ. The ends were cut back, 7 bases at V and 0 bases at J, with 21 bases in the middle. This CDR3 contains 17 residues. CDR3 loop: CASTPIWAALMNTEAFF. CDR3 nucleotides: TGTGCCAGCACCCCGATCTGGGCAGCCCTCATGAACACTGAAGCTTTCTTT.

This chain connects TRBV6-6 to TRBJ2-7; the D gene is possibly TRBD2 (5 bases). V shed 4 bases and J shed 6 bases, with 13 bases lying between them. CDR1 is MNHNY, CDR2 SVGAGI, per germline (reference sequence). The CDR3 contains 13 residues. In nucleotides, the CDR3 is TGTGCCAGCAGTTTAAAGGGAGAGGGCGAGCAGTACTTC. Amino acids: CASSLKGEGEQYF.

The chain recombines TRBV27 with TRBJ2-7; the D gene is possibly TRBD2 (6 bases). CDR3 length: 16 amino acids. The V gene lost 4 bases and the J gene lost 4 bases, with 20 bases spanning the gap. Germline V gene data show CDR1 as MNHEY and CDR2 as SMNVEV (reference sequence). In nucleotides, the CDR3 is TGTGCCAGCAGTTCACCCTCTCTCGGGAGAGTGTACGAGCAGTACTTC. Protein: CASSSPSLGRVYEQYF.

This clone has a handful of counts. This chain links TRBV5-4 with TRBJ2-2; 9 nucleotides align to TRBD1. V lost 4 bases, J lost 3 bases, and 4 bases stayed unmatched. Germline V gene data show CDR1 as SGHNT and CDR2 as YYREEE (reference sequence). CDR3 length equals 15 residues. The CDR3, as DNA: TGTGCCAGCAGCCCCTGGACAGGGGACACCGGGGAGCTGTTTTTT. Amino acids: CASSPWTGDTGELFF.

This clone appeared a few times. The J gene is TRBJ1-6, the V gene TRBV29-1; possible D gene TRBD1, 5 bases. Germline-derived CDR1 and CDR2 are SQVTM and ANQGSEA. Trimming shortened V by 5 bases and J by 2 bases, and 13 bases separated the two germline ends. The CDR3 extends over 15 amino acids. CDR3: CSVLPWTPYNSPLHF. CDR3 coding DNA: TGCAGCGTTCTCCCCTGGACACCCTATAATTCACCCCTCCACTTT. The whole variable domain, filled in from reference TRBV29-1 and TRBJ1-6, reads SAVISQKPSRDICQRGTSLTIQCQVDSQVTMMFWYRQQPGQSLTLIATANQGSEATYESGFVIDKFPISRPNLTFSTLTVSNMSPEDSSIYLCSVLPWTPYNSPLHFGNGTRLTVT.

This clone was observed a few times. The same CDR3 can be traced to other DNA sequences in this sample. The V and J genes are TRBV5-1 and TRBJ2-3; D is undetermined. Germline loops: CDR1 SGHRS, CDR2 YFSETQ. The V end was cut by 2 bases, the J end by 0 bases, with 4 bases between. CDR3 length: 13 residues. The CDR3 sequence: CASSLPSTDTQYF. The CDR3 DNA is TGCGCCAGCAGCTTACCTAGCACAGATACGCAGTATTTT. The whole variable domain, filled in from reference TRBV5-1 and TRBJ2-3, reads KAGVTQTPRYLIKTRGQQVTLSCSPISGHRSVSWYQQTPGQGLQFLFEYFSETQRNKGNFPGRFSGRQFSNSRSEMNVSTLELGDSALYLCASSLPSTDTQYFGPGTRLTVL.

This clone turned up a few times. V usage is TRBV28 and J usage is TRBJ2-7; D perhaps matches TRBD1 (5 bases). Per the germline V gene, CDR1 is MDHEN and CDR2 is SYDVKM. There are 14 residues in the CDR3. Trimming cost V 6 bases and J 3 bases, with 15 bases left between them. The CDR3 is CASSLGQDHYEQYF. CDR3 DNA: TGTGCCAGCAGCCTGGGGCAGGACCACTACGAGCAGTACTTC. Together with reference TRBV28 and TRBJ2-7, the CDR3 gives the full variable domain: DVKVTQSSRYLVKRTGEKVFLECVQDMDHENMFWYRQDPGLGLRLIYFSYDVKMKEKGDIPEGYSVSREKKERFSLILESASTNQTSMYLCASSLGQDHYEQYFGPGTRLTVT.

J is TRBJ2-2 and V is TRBV6-5; TRBD1 matches 10 bases. Per germline, CDR1 MNHEY and CDR2 SVGAGI. This CDR3 region has 16 residues. V dropped 2 bases and J dropped 5; count of bases not matched to a gene: 5. CDR3 amino acids: CASSYGGQGRTGELFF. The CDR3 DNA sequence: TGTGCCAGCAGTTACGGGGGACAGGGGAGGACCGGGGAGCTGTTTTTT.

The CDR3 is CASSSDWVRQFF. The CDR3 bases are TGTGCCAGCAGCTCAGACTGGGTGAGGCAGTTCTTC. The V call is TRBV7-3, the J call TRBJ2-1; D unresolved. The CDR3 runs to 12 residues. Trimming shortened V by 4 bases and J by 12 bases, and 13 bases separated the two germline ends. The germline V gene has CDR1 SGHTA and CDR2 FQGTGA.

This chain joins TRBV7-2 and TRBJ2-7, with D possibly being TRBD2 (6 bases). CDR1 and CDR2 (germline): SGHTA, FQGNSA. Trimming shortened V by 3 bases and J by 4 bases, and 10 bases separated the two germline ends. The CDR3 spans 13 residues. The chain's CDR3 is CASSFSGQYEQYF. The CDR3 DNA follows: TGTGCCAGCAGCTTTAGCGGCCAATACGAGCAGTACTTC.

The chain employs TRBV9 and TRBJ2-3; 8 bases agree with TRBD1. Germline V gene data show CDR1 as SGDLS and CDR2 as YYNGEE. This CDR3 is built from 16 residues. V was pared by 4 bases and J by 2 bases, with 9 bases of the junction left unmatched. CDR3 in DNA: TGTGCCAGCAGCATTGGAGACAGGGGATTCACAGATACGCAGTATTTT. As protein: CASSIGDRGFTDTQYF.